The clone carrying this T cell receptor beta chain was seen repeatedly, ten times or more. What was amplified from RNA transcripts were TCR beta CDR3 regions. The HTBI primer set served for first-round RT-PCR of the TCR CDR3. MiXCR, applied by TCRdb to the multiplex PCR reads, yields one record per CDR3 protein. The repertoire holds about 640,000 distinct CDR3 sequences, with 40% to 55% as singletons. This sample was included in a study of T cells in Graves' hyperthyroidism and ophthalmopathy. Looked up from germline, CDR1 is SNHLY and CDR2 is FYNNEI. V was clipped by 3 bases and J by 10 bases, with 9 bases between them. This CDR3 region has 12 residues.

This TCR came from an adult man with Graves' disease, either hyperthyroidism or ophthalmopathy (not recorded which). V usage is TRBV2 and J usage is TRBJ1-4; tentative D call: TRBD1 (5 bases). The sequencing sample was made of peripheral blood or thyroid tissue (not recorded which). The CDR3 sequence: CASSDRVGKLFF. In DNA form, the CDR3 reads TGTGCCAGCAGTGACAGGGTGGGAAAACTGTTTTTT.